This T cell receptor beta chain emerged from a study of CXCR3-negative and CXCR3-positive naive CD8 T cells. The TRB cDNA libraries were prepared by 5' RACE with UMI labels. One entry per CDR3 protein, without DNA, is what TCRdb gives after re-calling the 5' RACE reads. The data include more than 50,000 distinct CDR3 sequences; the top ten clones carry about 0.42%. The CDR3 runs to 14 residues. Per germline, CDR1 LGHNT and CDR2 FRNRAP. This clonotype was sampled from a human donor in good health. Some clones in this sample may be carry-over from other donors' samples. The sequenced sample consisted of naive CXCR3- CD8+ T cells from blood. Indicated subset: CD45RO-CCR7+CD27+CD95- naive CD8+ T cells lacking CXCR3 (TNR3-). The rearrangement links TRBV12-5 to TRBJ1-1; there is no DNA to check the TCRdb D call of TRBD1. CDR3 in amino acids: CASGLGNPGTEAFF.